Following are 21 T cell receptor beta chains from one sample sequenced in a study of CD8+CD57+ T cells in acquired aplastic anemia. Genomic DNA templated the TCR beta VDJ and CDR3 profiling. Via MiXCR, TCRdb re-called the reads, giving one row per CDR3 protein. The sample shows 100,000 to 150,000 distinct CDR3 sequences, nearly 40% of them seen only once. CD8+CD57+ cell expansion had been shown by flow cytometry in patients chosen for sequencing. Sequencing used sorted CD4+, CD8+, or CD8+CD57+ T cells (not recorded which) from PBMCs. The source is a human donor with aplastic anemia.

The rearrangement links TRBV15 to TRBJ2-1; TRBD2 agrees at 7 bases. Germline V lookup: CDR1 LNHNV, CDR2 YYDKDF (reference sequence). V was clipped by 3 bases and J by 4 bases; unmatched bases: 6. The CDR3 spans 15 residues. CDR3 sequence (DNA): TGTGCCACCAGCAGGGAGGTGGGACTATACAATGAGCAGTTCTTC. Translating it yields CATSREVGLYNEQFF.

This clonotype was detected a few times. The rearrangement uses TRBV5-1 and TRBJ2-1; 13 bases line up with TRBD2. There are 16 residues in the CDR3. Unmatched junction bases numbered 5, after V lost 0 bases and J lost 8 bases. Germline loops: CDR1 SGHRS, CDR2 YFSETQ. The CDR3 loop is CASSLATLAGGDEQFF. The CDR3 DNA reads TGCGCCAGCAGCTTGGCCACACTAGCGGGGGGGGATGAGCAGTTCTTC.

Here the CDR3 DNA reads TGTGCCACCAGCGCAGGGACAGCTCCAGATACGCAGTATTTT. The encoded protein is CATSAGTAPDTQYF. The chain couples TRBV15 to TRBJ2-3; 7 nucleotides line up with TRBD1. The germline V gene has CDR1 LNHNV and CDR2 YYDKDF (reference sequence). CDR3 length: 14 amino acids. V dropped 5 bases and J dropped 4; count of bases not matched to a gene: 6.

In its sample, this clonotype was seen many times. In nucleotides, the CDR3 is TGCGCCAGCAGCCCCGGGACAGGGGTTGAAAAACTGTTTTTT. It codes for CASSPGTGVEKLFF. This chain links TRBV5-1 with TRBJ1-4, with TRBD1 identical over 10 bases. The CDR3 is made up of 14 amino acids. Unmatched junction bases numbered 4, after V lost 4 bases and J lost 7 bases. Germline-derived CDR1 and CDR2 are SGHRS and YFSETQ. Drawing the rest from reference TRBV5-1 and TRBJ1-4, the complete variable domain is KAGVTQTPRYLIKTRGQQVTLSCSPISGHRSVSWYQQTPGQGLQFLFEYFSETQRNKGNFPGRFSGRQFSNSRSEMNVSTLELGDSALYLCASSPGTGVEKLFFGSGTQLSVL.

This clonotype was recorded at least ten times. For the CDR3, the DNA is TGTGCCAGCGATCAGACAGGGGGCTTCTTTGGCTACACCTTC. Translation gives CASDQTGGFFGYTF. The gene calls are TRBV19 and TRBJ1-2; 10 nucleotides agree with TRBD1. Trimming removed 9 bases from V and 7 bases from J; junction bases left unmatched: 11. Looked up from germline, CDR1 is LNHDA and CDR2 is SQIVND (reference sequence). CDR3 size: 14 residues. The full variable domain, completed using reference TRBV19 and TRBJ1-2, is DGGITQSPKYLFRKEGQNVTLSCEQNLNHDAMYWYRQDPGQGLRLIYYSQIVNDFQKGDIAEGYSVSREKKESFPLTVTSAQKNPTAFYLCASDQTGGFFGYTFGSGTRLTVV.

This clonotype was recorded many times. The chain couples TRBV19 to TRBJ1-2; 9 nucleotides agree with TRBD1. J lost 2 bases, V lost 6 bases, and 10 bases had no gene match. This CDR3 contains 16 residues. From germline, CDR1 is LNHDA and CDR2 SQIVND (reference sequence). DNA for the CDR3: TGTGCCAGTAGCTCACAGGGGGCCTCGGGGAACTATGGCTACACCTTC. Translation: CASSSQGASGNYGYTF.

V gene TRBV14 combines with J gene TRBJ1-6; D remains ambiguous. Trimming took 3 bases from V and 4 from J, leaving 7 bases between them. CDR1 is SGHDN and CDR2 is FVKESK in the germline V gene. There are 14 residues in the CDR3. The CDR3 sequence is CASSHATYNSPLHF. Here the CDR3 DNA reads TGTGCCAGCAGCCATGCGACTTATAATTCACCCCTCCACTTT. Based on the CDR3 plus reference TRBV14 and TRBJ1-6, the full variable domain is EAGVTQFPSHSVIEKGQTVTLRCDPISGHDNLYWYRRVMGKEIKFLLHFVKESKQDESGMPNNRFLAERTGGTYSTLKVQPAELEDSGVYFCASSHATYNSPLHFGNGTRLTVT.

This clonotype was observed many times. The chain combines TRBV11-2 with TRBJ1-6; a weak D match, TRBD1 (6 bases). Germline CDR1 SGHAT, CDR2 FQNNGV. The CDR3 length is 15 residues. Deletions cut 5 bases from V and 7 bases from J, with 15 bases between. CDR3 nucleotide sequence: TGTGCCAGCAGCCATGAACCGGGGGCAAATTCACCCCTCCACTTT. The encoded protein is CASSHEPGANSPLHF. The full variable domain, completed using reference TRBV11-2 and TRBJ1-6, is EAGVAQSPRYKIIEKRQSVAFWCNPISGHATLYWYQQILGQGPKLLIQFQNNGVVDDSQLPKDRFSAERLKGVDSTLKIQPAKLEDSAVYLCASSHEPGANSPLHFGNGTRLTVT.

This clonotype was seen at least ten times. V is TRBV7-9 and J is TRBJ2-3; D not certain. V was clipped by 0 bases and J by 2 bases, with 6 bases between them. From germline, CDR1 is SEHNR and CDR2 FQNEAQ (reference sequence). This CDR3 has 14 residues. CDR3 amino acids: CASSLAASTDTQYF. For the CDR3, the DNA is TGTGCCAGCAGCTTAGCGGCTTCCACAGATACGCAGTATTTT.

This clonotype was seen only a few times. This chain links TRBV25-1 with TRBJ2-3; 7 bases align to TRBD2. CDR1 is MGHDK and CDR2 is SYGVNS in the germline V gene. V was clipped by 2 bases and J by 4 bases; unmatched bases: 9. This CDR3 region has 16 residues. The CDR3 here is CASSEQLAGASDTQYF. For the CDR3, the DNA is TGTGCCAGCAGTGAACAGCTCGCGGGAGCGTCAGATACGCAGTATTTT.

The chain joins TRBV6-1 to TRBJ1-1, with 8 positions matching TRBD1. Germline CDR1 is MNHNS and CDR2 is SASEGT. V shed 6 bases, J shed 2 bases, and the junction held 11 bases outside the gene matches. This CDR3 region has 16 residues. CDR3 nucleotide sequence: TGTGCCAGCAGGCCCACGACAGGGGTGTACAACACTGAAGCTTTCTTT. Encoded protein: CASRPTTGVYNTEAFF.

V is TRBV29-1 and J is TRBJ1-1; perhaps TRBD1 as D (6 bases). Germline values: CDR1 SQVTM, CDR2 ANQGSEA. The CDR3 contains 12 residues. The V end was cut by 7 bases, the J end by 0 bases, with 9 bases between. The CDR3 loop reads CSGDMLNTEAFF. In nucleotides, the CDR3 is TGCAGCGGGGACATGTTGAACACTGAAGCTTTCTTT.

This clonotype was found many times. V usage is TRBV7-2 and J usage is TRBJ1-3; TRBD1 might be the D (5 bases). The ends were cut back, 5 bases at V and 3 bases at J, with 11 bases in the middle. Germline CDR1 reads SGHTA; CDR2 reads FQGNSA. The CDR3 consists of 14 residues. CDR3: CASSVDSFGNTIYF. CDR3 nucleotides: TGTGCCAGCAGCGTCGACAGTTTTGGAAACACCATATATTTT.

This clonotype was found once. This rearrangement joins TRBV4-1 to TRBJ2-7; the D gene could be TRBD1 or TRBD2 (5 bases each). V lost 0 bases, J lost 2 bases, and 20 bases lay in between. There are 18 residues in the CDR3. Germline V gene data show CDR1 as MGHRA and CDR2 as YSYEKL. CDR3 region: CASSQEDSQWDATYEQYF. CDR3 sequence (DNA): TGCGCCAGCAGCCAAGAGGATTCACAGTGGGACGCCACCTACGAGCAGTACTTC.

Details on this clonotype: No conserved phenylalanine or tryptophan ends this CDR3, so it is likely a read error. V and J are TRBV7-2 and TRBJ2-7; perhaps TRBD1 as D (6 bases). The CDR3 length is 14 residues. Germline assignment: CDR1 SGHTA and CDR2 FQGNSA. V lost 5 bases and J 3 bases, leaving 14 bases between the germline ends. CDR3: CASSKGAGVYEQYL. CDR3 DNA sequence: TGTGCCAGCAGCAAAGGGGCAGGGGTCTACGAGCAGTACCTC.

This clonotype was seen repeatedly, ten times or more. The chain employs TRBV11-1 and TRBJ1-1; a possible D gene is TRBD1 (6 bases). The ends were cut back, 4 bases at V and 0 bases at J, with 9 bases in the middle. This CDR3 region has 14 residues. CDR1 is SGHAT, CDR2 FQDESV, per germline (reference sequence). The CDR3 region is CASSSRQVNTEAFF. In nucleotides, the CDR3 is TGTGCCAGCAGCTCCCGACAGGTGAACACTGAAGCTTTCTTT.

There are many counts of this clonotype. V is TRBV4-2 and J is TRBJ1-5; perhaps TRBD1 as D (5 bases). V gave up 1 base and J gave up 3 bases, with 10 bases separating them. This CDR3 has 15 amino acids. Germline V CDR1 and CDR2: LGHNA, YNFKEQ. For the CDR3, the DNA is TGTGCCAGCAGCCAAGGAGGGGCGGACAATCAGCCCCAGCATTTT. Amino acid sequence: CASSQGGADNQPQHF.

This clonotype has ten or more counts. V and J are TRBV4-3 and TRBJ2-3; 10 bases align to TRBD2. CDR3 length: 16 amino acids. Looked up from germline, CDR1 is LGHNA and CDR2 is YSLEER. The trim removed 1 base at V and 3 bases at J, leaving 4 bases unmatched. CDR3 nucleotide sequence: TGCGCCAGCAGCCAAGGTAGCGGGGGGTTTACAGATACGCAGTATTTT. This encodes CASSQGSGGFTDTQYF.

This clonotype was counted many times. J is TRBJ1-4 and V is TRBV6-1; D is ambiguous. Germline lookup yields CDR1 MNHNS and CDR2 SASEGT. This CDR3 region has 15 residues. V was pared by 6 bases and J by 0 bases, with 11 bases between. The CDR3 nucleotides are TGTGCCAGCAGGGGAGGATCCACAACTAATGAAAAACTGTTTTTT. This gives the protein CASRGGSTTNEKLFF.

This clonotype was recorded at least ten times. The DNA of the CDR3 is TGCGCCAGCAGCTTGGCCGTCGGATCCTACGAGCAGTACGTC. The encoded protein is CASSLAVGSYEQYV. The chain recombines TRBV5-1 with TRBJ2-7; D unclear. Germline assignment: CDR1 SGHRS and CDR2 YFSETQ. V was shortened by 0 bases and J by 1 base, with 8 bases between the two germline ends. The length of the CDR3 is 14 residues.

This clonotype was found many times. The chain employs TRBV14 and TRBJ2-7; D is undetermined. V was cut by 1 base and J by 3 bases, with 13 bases left in between. This CDR3 comprises 15 residues. Germline loops: CDR1 SGHDN, CDR2 FVKESK. The CDR3 region has the DNA TGTGCCAGCAGCCAAGTGGGGTGGGTAGACTACGAGCAGTACTTC. As protein: CASSQVGWVDYEQYF.